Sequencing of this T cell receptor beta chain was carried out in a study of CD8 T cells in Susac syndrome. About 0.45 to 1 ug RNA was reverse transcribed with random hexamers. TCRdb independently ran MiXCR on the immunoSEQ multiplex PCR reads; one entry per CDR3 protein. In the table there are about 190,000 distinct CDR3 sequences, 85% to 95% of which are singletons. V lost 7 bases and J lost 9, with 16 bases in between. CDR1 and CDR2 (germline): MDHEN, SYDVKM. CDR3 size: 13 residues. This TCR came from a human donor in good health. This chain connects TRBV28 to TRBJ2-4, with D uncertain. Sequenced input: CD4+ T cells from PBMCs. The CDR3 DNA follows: TGTGCCAGCACCCCCGTGTGGGATAGCATTCAGTACTTC. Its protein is CASTPVWDSIQYF.